Described below is a single TCR beta chain sequence and its context. Its antigen is still unknown. Unmatched junction bases numbered 14, after V lost 6 bases and J lost 7 bases. This CDR3 contains 15 residues. CDR1 is MNHNY and CDR2 is SVGAGI in the germline V gene (reference sequence). The data originate from a study of human T cells and chemical hapten exposure. Time point defined: patch test 2, 6 weeks after DPC sensitization. As to treatment: therapeutic diphenylcyclopropenone sensitization with weekly scalp DPC. TCRdb independently ran MiXCR on the RACE reads; one entry per CDR3 protein. The sample comprises just over 350,000 distinct CDR3 sequences, nearly 6.5% of which are singletons, and about 5.4% rests with the top ten. Regarding the study as a whole: Alopecia in the donors means their immune response may deviate from healthy people's. Positively correlated with patch test score were the counts of PT1 expanded TCRs.

V gene TRBV6-6 combines with J gene TRBJ2-7, with 8 positions matching TRBD1. This sequence originates from a woman under 30 with alopecia areata. Some clones in this sample may be carry-over from other donors' samples. The sequencing here drew on whole blood, taken in connection with sensitization to the hapten diphenylcyclopropenone (DPC). The CDR3 is CASRPPGGAVGEQYF. As DNA, the CDR3 is TGTGCCAGCAGGCCTCCAGGGGGCGCGGTAGGGGAGCAGTACTTC.